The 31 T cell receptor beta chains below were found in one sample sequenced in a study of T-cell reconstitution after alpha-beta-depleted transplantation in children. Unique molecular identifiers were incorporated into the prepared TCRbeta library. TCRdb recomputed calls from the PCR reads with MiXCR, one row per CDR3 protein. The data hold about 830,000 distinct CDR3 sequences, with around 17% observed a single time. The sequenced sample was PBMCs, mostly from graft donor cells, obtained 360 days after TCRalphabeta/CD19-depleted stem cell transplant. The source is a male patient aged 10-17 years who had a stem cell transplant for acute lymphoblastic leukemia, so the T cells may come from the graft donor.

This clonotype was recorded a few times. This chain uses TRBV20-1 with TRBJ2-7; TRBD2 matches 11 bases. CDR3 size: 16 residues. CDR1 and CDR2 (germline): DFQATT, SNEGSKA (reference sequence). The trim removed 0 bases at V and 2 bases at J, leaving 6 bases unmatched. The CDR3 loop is CSARDPLSGRAYEQYF. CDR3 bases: TGCAGTGCTAGAGACCCCCTTAGCGGGAGGGCCTACGAGCAGTACTTC.

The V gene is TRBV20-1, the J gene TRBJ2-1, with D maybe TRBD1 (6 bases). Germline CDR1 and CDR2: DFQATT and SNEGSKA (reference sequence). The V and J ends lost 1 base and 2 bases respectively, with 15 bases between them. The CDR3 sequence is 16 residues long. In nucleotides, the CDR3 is TGCAGTGCTAGAGTTAAAGGGGGAGTCGCCTACAATGAGCAGTTCTTC. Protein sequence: CSARVKGGVAYNEQFF.

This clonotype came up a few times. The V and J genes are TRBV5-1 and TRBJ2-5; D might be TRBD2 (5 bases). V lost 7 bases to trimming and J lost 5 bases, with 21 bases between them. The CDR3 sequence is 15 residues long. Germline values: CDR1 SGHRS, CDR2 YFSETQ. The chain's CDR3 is CASVPVLGGGETQYF. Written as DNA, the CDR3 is TGCGCCAGCGTCCCCGTTTTAGGTGGCGGGGAGACCCAGTACTTC.

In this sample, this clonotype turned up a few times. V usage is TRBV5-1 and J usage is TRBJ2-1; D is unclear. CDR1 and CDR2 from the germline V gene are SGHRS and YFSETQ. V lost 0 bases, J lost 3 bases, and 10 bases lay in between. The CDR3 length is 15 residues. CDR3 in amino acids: CASSLEKRLYNEQFF. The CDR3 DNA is TGCGCCAGCAGCTTGGAGAAGCGTCTCTACAATGAGCAGTTCTTC. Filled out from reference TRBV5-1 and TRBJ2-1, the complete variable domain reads KAGVTQTPRYLIKTRGQQVTLSCSPISGHRSVSWYQQTPGQGLQFLFEYFSETQRNKGNFPGRFSGRQFSNSRSEMNVSTLELGDSALYLCASSLEKRLYNEQFFGPGTRLTVL.

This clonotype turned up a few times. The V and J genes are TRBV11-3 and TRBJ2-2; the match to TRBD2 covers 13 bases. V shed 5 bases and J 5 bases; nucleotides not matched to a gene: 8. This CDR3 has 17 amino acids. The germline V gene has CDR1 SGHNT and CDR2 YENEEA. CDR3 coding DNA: TGTGCCAGCAGCCGAAGCCCGGGACTAGCGGGAACCGGGGAGCTGTTTTTT. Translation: CASSRSPGLAGTGELFF.

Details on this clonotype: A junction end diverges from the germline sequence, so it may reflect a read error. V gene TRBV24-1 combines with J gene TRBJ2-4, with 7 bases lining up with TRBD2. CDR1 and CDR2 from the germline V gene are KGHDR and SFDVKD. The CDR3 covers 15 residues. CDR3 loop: CATSDFVAGKYIQYF. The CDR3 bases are TGTGCCACCAGTGATTTTGTAGCGGGCAAATACATTCAGTACTTC.

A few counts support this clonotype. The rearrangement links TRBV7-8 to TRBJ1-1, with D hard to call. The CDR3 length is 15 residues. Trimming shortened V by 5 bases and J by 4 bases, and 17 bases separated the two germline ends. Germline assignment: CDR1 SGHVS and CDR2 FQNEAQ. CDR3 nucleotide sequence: TGTGCCAGCAGCCCCTCAAGCGGTGTTCTCACTGAAGCTTTCTTT. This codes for CASSPSSGVLTEAFF.

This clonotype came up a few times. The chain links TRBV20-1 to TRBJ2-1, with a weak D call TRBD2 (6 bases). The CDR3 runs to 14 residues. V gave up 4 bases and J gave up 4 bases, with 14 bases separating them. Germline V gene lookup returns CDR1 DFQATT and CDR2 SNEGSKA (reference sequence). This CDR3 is CSANHLGGYNEQFF. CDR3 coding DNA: TGCAGTGCTAATCACCTGGGGGGTTACAATGAGCAGTTCTTC.

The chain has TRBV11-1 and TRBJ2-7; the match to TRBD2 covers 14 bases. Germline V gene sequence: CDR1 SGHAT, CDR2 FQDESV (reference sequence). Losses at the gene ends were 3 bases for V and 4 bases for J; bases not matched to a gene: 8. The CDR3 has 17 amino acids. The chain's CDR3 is CASSLGPGLAGVYEQYF. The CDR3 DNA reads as TGTGCCAGCAGCTTGGGGCCGGGACTAGCGGGAGTATACGAGCAGTACTTC.

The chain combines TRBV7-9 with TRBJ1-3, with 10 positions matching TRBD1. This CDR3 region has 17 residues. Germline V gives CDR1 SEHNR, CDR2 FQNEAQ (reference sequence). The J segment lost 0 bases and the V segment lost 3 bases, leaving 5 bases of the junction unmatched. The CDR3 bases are TGTGCCAGCAGCTTTTGGGGACAGGGGCTCTCTGGAAACACCATATATTTT. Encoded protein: CASSFWGQGLSGNTIYF.

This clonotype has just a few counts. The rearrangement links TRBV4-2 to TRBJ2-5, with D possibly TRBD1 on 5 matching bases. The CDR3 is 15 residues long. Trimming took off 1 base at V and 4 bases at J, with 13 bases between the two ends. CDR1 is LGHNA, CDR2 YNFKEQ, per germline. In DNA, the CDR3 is TGTGCCAGCAGCCAAGCAGGCAGGGTCGGAGAGACCCAGTACTTC. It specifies CASSQAGRVGETQYF.

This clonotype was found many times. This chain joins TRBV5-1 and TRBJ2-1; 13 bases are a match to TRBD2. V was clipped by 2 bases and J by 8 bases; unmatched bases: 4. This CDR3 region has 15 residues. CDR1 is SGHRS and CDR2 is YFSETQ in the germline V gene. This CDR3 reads CASSFRLAGGDEQFF. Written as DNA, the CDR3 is TGCGCCAGCAGCTTTCGACTAGCGGGAGGCGATGAGCAGTTCTTC.

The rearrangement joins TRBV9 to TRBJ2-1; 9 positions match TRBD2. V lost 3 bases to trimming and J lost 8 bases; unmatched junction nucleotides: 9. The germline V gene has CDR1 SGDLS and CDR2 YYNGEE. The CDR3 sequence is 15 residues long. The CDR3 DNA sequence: TGTGCCAGCAGCGCTCAGCGGGGGGCGGGGCATGAGCAGTTCTTC. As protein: CASSAQRGAGHEQFF.

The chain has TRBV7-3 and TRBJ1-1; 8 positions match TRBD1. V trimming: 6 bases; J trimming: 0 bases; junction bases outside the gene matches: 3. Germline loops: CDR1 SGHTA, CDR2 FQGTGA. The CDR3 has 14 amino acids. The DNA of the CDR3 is TGTGCCAGCAGACAGGGGGTGATGAACACTGAAGCTTTCTTT. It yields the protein CASRQGVMNTEAFF.

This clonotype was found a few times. CDR3 DNA: TGCGCCAGCAGCTTGGGGGCGACAGAGATTGACGAGCAGTACTTC. It encodes CASSLGATEIDEQYF. The V and J genes are TRBV5-1 and TRBJ2-7; maybe TRBD1 (5 bases). Trimming cost V 0 bases and J 5 bases, with 15 bases left between them. Germline-derived CDR1 and CDR2 are SGHRS and YFSETQ. The CDR3 extends over 15 amino acids. Drawing the rest from reference TRBV5-1 and TRBJ2-7, the complete variable domain is KAGVTQTPRYLIKTRGQQVTLSCSPISGHRSVSWYQQTPGQGLQFLFEYFSETQRNKGNFPGRFSGRQFSNSRSEMNVSTLELGDSALYLCASSLGATEIDEQYFGPGTRLTVT.

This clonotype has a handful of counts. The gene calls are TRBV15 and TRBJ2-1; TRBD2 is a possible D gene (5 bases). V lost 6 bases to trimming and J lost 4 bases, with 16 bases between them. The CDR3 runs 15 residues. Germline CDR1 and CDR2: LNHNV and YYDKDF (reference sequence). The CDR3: CATSQTSAGYNEQFF. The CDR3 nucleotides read TGTGCCACCAGTCAGACTTCTGCGGGTTACAATGAGCAGTTCTTC.

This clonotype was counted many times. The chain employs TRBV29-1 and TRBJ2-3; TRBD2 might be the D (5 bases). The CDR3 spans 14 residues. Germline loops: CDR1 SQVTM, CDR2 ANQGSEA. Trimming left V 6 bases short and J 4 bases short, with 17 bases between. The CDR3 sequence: CSVERRVEADTQYF. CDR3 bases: TGCAGCGTCGAAAGGCGGGTGGAGGCAGATACGCAGTATTTT.

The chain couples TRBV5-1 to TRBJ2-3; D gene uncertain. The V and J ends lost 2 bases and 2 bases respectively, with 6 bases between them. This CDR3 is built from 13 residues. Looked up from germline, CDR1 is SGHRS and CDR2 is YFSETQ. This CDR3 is CASSFQDTDTQYF. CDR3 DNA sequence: TGCGCCAGCAGCTTCCAGGACACAGATACGCAGTATTTT.

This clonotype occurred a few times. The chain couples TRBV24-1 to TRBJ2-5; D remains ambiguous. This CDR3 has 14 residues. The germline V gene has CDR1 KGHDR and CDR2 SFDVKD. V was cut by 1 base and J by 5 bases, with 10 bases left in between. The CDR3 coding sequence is TGTGCCACCAGTGATTTTCGCCCCGCGGAGACCCAGTACTTC. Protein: CATSDFRPAETQYF.

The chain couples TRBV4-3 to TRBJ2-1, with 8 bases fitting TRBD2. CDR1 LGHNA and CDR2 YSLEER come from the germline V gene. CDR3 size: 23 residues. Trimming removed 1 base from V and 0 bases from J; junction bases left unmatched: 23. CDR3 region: CASSQGGAARASGRFSSYNEQFF. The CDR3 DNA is TGCGCCAGCAGCCAAGGCGGCGCAGCCAGGGCTAGCGGGCGTTTCAGCTCCTACAATGAGCAGTTCTTC.

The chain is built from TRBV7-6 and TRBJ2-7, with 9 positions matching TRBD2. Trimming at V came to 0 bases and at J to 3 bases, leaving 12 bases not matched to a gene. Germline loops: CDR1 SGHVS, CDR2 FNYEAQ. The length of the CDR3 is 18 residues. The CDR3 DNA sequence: TGTGCCAGCAGCTTAGCCTCAAACTTTAGCGGGAGCTTCTACGAGCAGTACTTC. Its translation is CASSLASNFSGSFYEQYF.

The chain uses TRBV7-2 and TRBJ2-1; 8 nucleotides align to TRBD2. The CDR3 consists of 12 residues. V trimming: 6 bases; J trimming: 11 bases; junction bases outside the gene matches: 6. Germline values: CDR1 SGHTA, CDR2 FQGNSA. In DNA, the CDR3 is TGTGCCAGCAGGTTTCTAGCGGGCAAGCAGTTCTTC. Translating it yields CASRFLAGKQFF.

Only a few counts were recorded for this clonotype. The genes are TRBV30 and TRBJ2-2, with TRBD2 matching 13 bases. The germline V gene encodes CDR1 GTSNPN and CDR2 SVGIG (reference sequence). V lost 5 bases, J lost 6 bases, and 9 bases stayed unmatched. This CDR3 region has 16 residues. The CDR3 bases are TGTGCCTGGCAGACCGGGACTAGCGGGGCCGCCGGGGAGCTGTTTTTT. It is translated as CAWQTGTSGAAGELFF. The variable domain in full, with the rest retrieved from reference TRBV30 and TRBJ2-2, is SQTIHQWPATLVQPVGSPLSLECTVEGTSNPNLYWYRQAAGRGLQLLFYSVGIGQISSEVPQNLSASRPQDRQFILSSKKLLLSDSGFYLCAWQTGTSGAAGELFFGEGSRLTVL.

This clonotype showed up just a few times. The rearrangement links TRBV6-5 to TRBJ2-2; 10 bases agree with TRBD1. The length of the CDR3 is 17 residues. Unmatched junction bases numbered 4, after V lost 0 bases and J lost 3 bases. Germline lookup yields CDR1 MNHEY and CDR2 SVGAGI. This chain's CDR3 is CASSYSAGTGDTGELFF. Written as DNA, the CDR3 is TGTGCCAGCAGTTACTCCGCCGGGACAGGGGACACCGGGGAGCTGTTTTTT.

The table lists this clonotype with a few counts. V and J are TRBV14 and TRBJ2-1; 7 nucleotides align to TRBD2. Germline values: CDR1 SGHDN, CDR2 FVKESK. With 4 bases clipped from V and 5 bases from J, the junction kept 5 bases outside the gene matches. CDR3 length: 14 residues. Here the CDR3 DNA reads TGTGCCAGCAGCCCCGGGAGGACACACAATGAGCAGTTCTTC. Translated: CASSPGRTHNEQFF.

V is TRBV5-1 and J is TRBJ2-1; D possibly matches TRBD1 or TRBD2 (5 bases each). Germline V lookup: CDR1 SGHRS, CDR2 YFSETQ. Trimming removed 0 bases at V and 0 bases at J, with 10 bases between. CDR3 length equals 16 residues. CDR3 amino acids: CASSLAYGASYNEQFF. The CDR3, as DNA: TGCGCCAGCAGCTTGGCCTACGGGGCCTCCTACAATGAGCAGTTCTTC. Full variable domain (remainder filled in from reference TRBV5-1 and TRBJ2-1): KAGVTQTPRYLIKTRGQQVTLSCSPISGHRSVSWYQQTPGQGLQFLFEYFSETQRNKGNFPGRFSGRQFSNSRSEMNVSTLELGDSALYLCASSLAYGASYNEQFFGPGTRLTVL.

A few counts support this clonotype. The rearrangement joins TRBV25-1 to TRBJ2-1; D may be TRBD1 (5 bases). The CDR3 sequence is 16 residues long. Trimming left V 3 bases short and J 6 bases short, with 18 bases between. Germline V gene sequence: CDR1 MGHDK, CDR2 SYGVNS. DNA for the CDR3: TGTGCCAGCAGTGATTCTATGGGGCTATCCCGCAATGAGCAGTTCTTC. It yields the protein CASSDSMGLSRNEQFF.

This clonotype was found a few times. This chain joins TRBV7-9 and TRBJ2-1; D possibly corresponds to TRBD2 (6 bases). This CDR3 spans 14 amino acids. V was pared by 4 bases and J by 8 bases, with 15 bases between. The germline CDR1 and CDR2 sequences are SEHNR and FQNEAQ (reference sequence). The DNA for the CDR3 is TGTGCCAGCAGCTCCATCGGGGGTAGAGATGAGCAGTTCTTC. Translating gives CASSSIGGRDEQFF.

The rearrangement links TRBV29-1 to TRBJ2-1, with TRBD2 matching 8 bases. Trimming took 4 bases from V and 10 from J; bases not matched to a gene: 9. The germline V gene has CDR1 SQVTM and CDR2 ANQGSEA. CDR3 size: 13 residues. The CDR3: CSVASGLIGEQFF. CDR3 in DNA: TGCAGCGTTGCTAGCGGGCTTATTGGGGAGCAGTTCTTC.

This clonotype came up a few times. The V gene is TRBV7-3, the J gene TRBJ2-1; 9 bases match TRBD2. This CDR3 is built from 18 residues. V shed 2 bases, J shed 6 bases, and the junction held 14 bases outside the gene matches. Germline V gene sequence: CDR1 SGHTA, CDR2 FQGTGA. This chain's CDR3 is CASSLRAGSGRVFNEQFF. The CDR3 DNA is TGTGCCAGCAGCTTACGGGCGGGTAGCGGGAGAGTTTTCAATGAGCAGTTCTTC.

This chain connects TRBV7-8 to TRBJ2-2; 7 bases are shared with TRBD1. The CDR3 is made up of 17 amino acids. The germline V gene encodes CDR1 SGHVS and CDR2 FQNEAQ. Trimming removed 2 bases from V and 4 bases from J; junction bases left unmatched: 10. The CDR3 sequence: CASSLSRDSGITGELFF. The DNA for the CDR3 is TGTGCCAGCAGCTTATCTCGGGACAGCGGAATCACCGGGGAGCTGTTTTTT.